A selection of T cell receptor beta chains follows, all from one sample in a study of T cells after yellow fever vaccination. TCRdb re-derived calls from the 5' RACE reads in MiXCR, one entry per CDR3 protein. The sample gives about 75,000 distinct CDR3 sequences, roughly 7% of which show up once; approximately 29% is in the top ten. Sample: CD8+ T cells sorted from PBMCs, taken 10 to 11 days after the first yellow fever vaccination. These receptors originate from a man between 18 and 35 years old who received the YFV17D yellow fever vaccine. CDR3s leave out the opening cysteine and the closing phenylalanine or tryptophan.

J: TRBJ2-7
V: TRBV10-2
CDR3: ASSETEASYEQY

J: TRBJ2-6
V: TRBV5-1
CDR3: ASSPGWLSGDNVLT

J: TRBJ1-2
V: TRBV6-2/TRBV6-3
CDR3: ASSTLRTGGNYGYT

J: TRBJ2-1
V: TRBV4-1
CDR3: ASSQVVGTGIYNEQF

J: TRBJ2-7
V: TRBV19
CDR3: ASSTSGTYEQY

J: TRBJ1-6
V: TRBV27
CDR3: ASSLSVGGDSPLH

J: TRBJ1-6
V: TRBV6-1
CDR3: ASSEVVEANSPLH

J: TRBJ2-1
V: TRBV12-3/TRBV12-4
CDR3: ASSLVLAAAGGPEF

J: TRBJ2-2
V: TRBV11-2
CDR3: ASRGGTSGGDRELF

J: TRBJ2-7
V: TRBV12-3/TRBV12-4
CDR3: ASRGLSSYEQY

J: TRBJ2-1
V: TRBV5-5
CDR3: ASSPGLVCWEQF

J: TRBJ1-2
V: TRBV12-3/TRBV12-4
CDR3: ASSQTLNYGYT

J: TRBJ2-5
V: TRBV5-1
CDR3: ASSLARSVQETQY

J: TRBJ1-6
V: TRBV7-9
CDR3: ASSWDSYNSPLH

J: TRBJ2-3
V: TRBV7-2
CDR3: ASSLAPSGGTDTQY

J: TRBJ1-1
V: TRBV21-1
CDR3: ASSKARTEKGTEAF